This T cell receptor (beta chain) emerged from a study of cytomegalovirus exposure and HLA in healthy donors. Details on this clone: The target antigen is unknown.

Germline values: CDR1 MNHEY, CDR2 SMNVEV (reference sequence). V was shortened by 5 bases and J by 4 bases, with 14 bases between the two germline ends. This CDR3 has 14 amino acids. General study findings and limits: For most TCR sequences rarity was the rule, although some public TCRs occurred in many donors. That first-cohort TCR clusters tended to co-occur in the 120 or so validation repertoires was found in a later analysis. CMV antigen specificity of three CMV-associated chains was confirmed in vitro.

Only in-frame clones appear in the TCRdb table, and some are missing; sequencing was by immunoSEQ multiplex PCR. The profile shows some 170,000 clones, approximately 86% of them singletons. This TCR came from a man in his late teens or twenties in good health and CMV-seropositive. Sequencing input: PBMCs. This rearrangement joins TRBV27 to TRBJ2-5, with D possibly matching TRBD2 (6 bases). CDR3 protein: CASSPQWGGETQYF. The CDR3 coding sequence is TGTGCCAGCAGTCCCCAGTGGGGAGGAGAGACCCAGTACTTC.